This T cell receptor beta chain derives from a study of blood T cell repertoires in COVID-19. Study summary: PBMCs, B-cell-depleted T cells, or T cells were the source of the cDNA or gDNA that made up the material.

Original processing methods: It was from reference gene primer amplification that nucleated cell counts were estimated. Method: immunoSEQ multiplex PCR; TCRdb's copy keeps in-frame clones and lacks some. V, J and clone size derive from that table, while D and trimming were established from the DNA sequence. The table records under 250,000 clones, approximately 84% of them present only once. With 2 bases removed from V and 7 bases from J, the gap between germline ends came to 18 bases. From germline, CDR1 is MNHNS and CDR2 SASEGT. CDR3 size: 16 residues. The rearrangement joins TRBV6-1 to TRBJ2-1; D is possibly TRBD2 (6 bases). The clonotype was recovered from a man aged 45 to 65 with acute or convalescent COVID-19. Sequencing used peripheral blood. In nucleotides, the CDR3 is TGTGCCAGCAGTGAAAGAAAGGCGCTCCGGGGGAATGAGCAGTTCTTC. Amino acids: CASSERKALRGNEQFF.